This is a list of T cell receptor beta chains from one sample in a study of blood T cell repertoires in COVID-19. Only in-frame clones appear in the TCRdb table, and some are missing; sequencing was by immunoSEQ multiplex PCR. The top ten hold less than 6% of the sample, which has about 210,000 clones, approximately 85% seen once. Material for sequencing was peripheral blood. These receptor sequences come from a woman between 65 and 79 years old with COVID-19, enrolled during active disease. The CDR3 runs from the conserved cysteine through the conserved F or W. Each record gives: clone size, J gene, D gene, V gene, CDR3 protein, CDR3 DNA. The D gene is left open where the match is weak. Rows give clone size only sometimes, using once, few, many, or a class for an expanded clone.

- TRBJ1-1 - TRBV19 CASSMLNRESEAFF TGTGCCAGTAGTATGTTAAACAGGGAAAGTGAAGCTTTCTTT
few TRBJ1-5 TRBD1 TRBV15 CATSREPYRGSQPQHF TGTGCCACCAGCAGAGAGCCTTACAGGGGCTCTCAGCCCCAGCATTTT
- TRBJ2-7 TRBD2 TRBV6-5 CASSYSGAGGSYEQYF TGTGCCAGCAGTTACTCGGGAGCGGGAGGGAGCTACGAGCAGTACTTC
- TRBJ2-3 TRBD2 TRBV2 CASRRTSGILTDTQYF TGTGCCAGCAGAAGGACTAGCGGGATTCTCACAGATACGCAGTATTTT
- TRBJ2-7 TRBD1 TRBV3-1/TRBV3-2 CASSQGTGGYEQYF TGTGCCAGCAGCCAAGGGACAGGGGGTTACGAGCAGTACTTC
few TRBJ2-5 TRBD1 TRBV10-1 CASSESQGAAETQYF TGCGCCAGCAGTGAGTCACAGGGGGCGGCGGAGACCCAGTACTTC
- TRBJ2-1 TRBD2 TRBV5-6 CASSPPGLAGLSSYNEQFF TGTGCCAGCAGCCCCCCGGGACTAGCGGGACTTAGCTCCTACAATGAGCAGTTCTTC
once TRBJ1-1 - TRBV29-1 CSVHGGGNTEAFF TGCAGCGTTCATGGGGGGGGGAACACTGAAGCTTTCTTT
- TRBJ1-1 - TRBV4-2 CASSQDLRQANTEAFF TGTGCCAGCAGCCAAGATTTAAGACAGGCCAACACTGAAGCTTTCTTT
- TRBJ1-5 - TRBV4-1 CASSQSEEGRGQPQHF TGCGCCAGCAGCCAAAGTGAAGAGGGTAGAGGGCAGCCCCAGCATTTT
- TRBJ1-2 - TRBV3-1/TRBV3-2 CASSQESLTGLNYGYTF TGTGCCAGCAGCCAAGAAAGTCTCACAGGCCTTAACTATGGCTACACCTTC
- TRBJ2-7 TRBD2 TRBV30 CAWSVTGTSSAYEQYF TGTGCCTGGAGTGTAACCGGGACTAGCAGTGCTTACGAGCAGTACTTC
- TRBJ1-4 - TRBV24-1 CATSRGGLGEKLFF TGTGCCACCAGTCGGGGGGGCCTGGGCGAAAAACTGTTTTTT
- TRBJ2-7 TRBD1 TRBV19 CASSMGDGTGAEQYF TGTGCCAGTAGTATGGGTGATGGGACAGGGGCCGAGCAGTACTTC
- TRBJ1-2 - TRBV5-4 CASSLGGQDYGYTF TGTGCCAGCAGCTTGGGGGGGCAGGACTATGGCTACACCTTC
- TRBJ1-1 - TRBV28 CASSLGGLNTEAFF TGTGCCAGCAGTTTGGGAGGGTTGAACACTGAAGCTTTCTTT
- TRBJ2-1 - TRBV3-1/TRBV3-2 CASSLFVGQNEQFF TGTGCCAGCAGCCTCTTCGTCGGACAGAATGAGCAGTTCTTC
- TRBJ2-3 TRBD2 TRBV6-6 CASMPRAGSFGDTQYF TGTGCCAGCATGCCAAGAGCGGGGTCCTTTGGAGATACGCAGTATTTT
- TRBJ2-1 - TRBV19 CASSRSHRVSYNEQFF TGTGCCAGTAGTAGAAGCCACAGGGTCTCCTACAATGAGCAGTTCTTC
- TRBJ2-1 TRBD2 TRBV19 CASSVLLAGGPFEQFF TGTGCCAGTAGTGTCCTACTAGCGGGAGGGCCTTTTGAGCAGTTCTTC